The clone carrying this T cell receptor beta chain was counted at least ten times. Through a sample-barcoded 5' primer and a J-beta primer mix, a second PCR was run for roughly 7 to 12 cycles. One entry per CDR3 protein results from TCRdb running MiXCR on the 5' RACE reads. This table has hundreds of thousands of distinct CDR3 sequences, about 30% appearing once. This specimen belongs to a study of blood T cells in healthy people across ages. The germline V gene has CDR1 MDHEN and CDR2 SYDVKM. The germline V and J ends were trimmed by 5 bases and 3 bases, with 10 bases remaining between them. This CDR3 contains 13 residues.

Sequences were obtained from blood. The chain recombines TRBV28 with TRBJ2-5; weak D call: TRBD1 (5 bases). The source is a woman at least 80 years old in good health. CDR3 nucleotides: TGTGCCAGCAGTGTCAGGGCAGAAGAGACCCAGTACTTC. This translates into CASSVRAEETQYF.